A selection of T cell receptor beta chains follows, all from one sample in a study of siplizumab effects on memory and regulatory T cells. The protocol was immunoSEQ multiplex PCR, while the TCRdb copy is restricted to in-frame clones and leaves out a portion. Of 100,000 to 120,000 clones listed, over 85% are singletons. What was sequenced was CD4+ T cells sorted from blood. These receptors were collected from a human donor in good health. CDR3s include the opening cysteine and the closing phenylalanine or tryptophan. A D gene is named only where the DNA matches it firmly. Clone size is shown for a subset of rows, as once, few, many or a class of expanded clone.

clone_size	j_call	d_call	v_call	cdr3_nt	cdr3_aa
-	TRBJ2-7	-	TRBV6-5	TGTGCCAGCTCATCCCAAGGCGAGCAGTACTTC	CASSSQGEQYF
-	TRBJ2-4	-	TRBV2	TGTGCCAGCAGTGACGGGGTCAAACTAGCCAAAAACATTCAGTACTTC	CASSDGVKLAKNIQYF
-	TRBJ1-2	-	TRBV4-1	TGCGCCAGCAGCCCCGGGACCGCCACTAACTATGGCTACACCTTC	CASSPGTATNYGYTF
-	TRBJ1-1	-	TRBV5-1	TGCGCCAGCAGCCCCCCGGGACGAAGTGAAGCTTTCTTT	CASSPPGRSEAFF
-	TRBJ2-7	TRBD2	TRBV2	TGTGCCAGCAGTCAGACTAGCGGGAGCCCTCGGGAGCAGTACTTC	CASSQTSGSPREQYF
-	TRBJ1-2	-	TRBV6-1	TGTGCCAGCAAAGAGGTCTACGGCTACACCTTC	CASKEVYGYTF
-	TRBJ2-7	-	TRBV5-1	TGCGCCAGCAGCTTGGCAGGAGCGAACTACGAGCAGTACTTC	CASSLAGANYEQYF
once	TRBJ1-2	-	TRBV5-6	TGTGCCAGCAGCCCCGCGGAGTCGGGCTACACCTTC	CASSPAESGYTF
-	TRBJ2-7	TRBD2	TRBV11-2	TGTGCCAGCAGCACGAGCGGGAAAACCTACGAGCAGTACTTC	CASSTSGKTYEQYF
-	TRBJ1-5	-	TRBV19	TGTGCCAGTAAAGTGGCCCGGGCGGCGGGGCAAGTGAATCAGCCCCAGCATTTT	CASKVARAAGQVNQPQHF
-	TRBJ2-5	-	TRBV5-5	TGTGCCAGCAGCTTCCAGGGCCAAGAGACCCAGTACTTC	CASSFQGQETQYF
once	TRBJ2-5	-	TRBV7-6	TGTGCCAGCAGCTTCCGGAGACAACCTTGGCGAGAGACCCAGTACTTC	CASSFRRQPWRETQYF
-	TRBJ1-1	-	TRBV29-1	TGCAGCGCACTCTGGACAGTAAACACTGAAGCTTTCTTT	CSALWTVNTEAFF
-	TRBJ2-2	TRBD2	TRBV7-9	TGTGCCAGCAGCCTGTACTATGGACTAGCGGGGAGGAACACCGGGGAGCTGTTTTTT	CASSLYYGLAGRNTGELFF
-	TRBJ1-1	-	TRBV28	TGTGCCAGCAGTTTACCCACAGGGCCCACTGAAGCTTTCTTT	CASSLPTGPTEAFF
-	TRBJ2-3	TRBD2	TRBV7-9	TGTGCCAGCAGCTTCACGACTAGCGGGTTCACAGATACGCAGTATTTT	CASSFTTSGFTDTQYF
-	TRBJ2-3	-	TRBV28	TGTGCCAGCAGTCAACACCTAGCTGGCACAGATACGCAGTATTTT	CASSQHLAGTDTQYF
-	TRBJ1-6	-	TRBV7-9	TGTGCCAGCAGCTTGCTAACGGGGGGCGGCCTCCACTTT	CASSLLTGGGLHF
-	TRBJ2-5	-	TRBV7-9	TGTGCCAGCAGCCCAAGCGACCGGACAGCTCCAGAGACCCAGTACTTC	CASSPSDRTAPETQYF
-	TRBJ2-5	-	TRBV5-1	TGTGCCAGCAGCAACCAAGAGACCCAGTACTTC	CASSNQETQYF
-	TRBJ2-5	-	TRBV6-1	TGTGCCAGCAGTTTACCCCCCACAGAGACCCAGTACTTC	CASSLPPTETQYF
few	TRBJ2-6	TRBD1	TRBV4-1	TGCGCCAGCAGCCAGAACCGGGACAGGGATTATTCTGGGGCCAACGTCCTGACTTTC	CASSQNRDRDYSGANVLTF
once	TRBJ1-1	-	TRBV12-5	TGTGCTAGTGGTTTGGTACCGGGGGAACCCGAAGCTTTCTTT	CASGLVPGEPEAFF
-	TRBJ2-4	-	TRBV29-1	TGCAGCGTTGCGGTGGGCCTGGGGAACATTCAGTACTTC	CSVAVGLGNIQYF
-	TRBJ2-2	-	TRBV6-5	TGTGCCCCAGGCCGGAGGGCCGGGGAGCTGTTTTTT	CAPGRRAGELFF
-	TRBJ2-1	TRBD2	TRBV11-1	TGTGCCAGCAGCCCGCGACGCGGGGGGGCCTACAATGAGCAGTTCTTC	CASSPRRGGAYNEQFF
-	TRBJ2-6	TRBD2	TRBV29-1	TGCAGCGTTGAAGATAGAGGACTAGCGGGAGGGTCAGGGGCCAACGTCCTGACTTTC	CSVEDRGLAGGSGANVLTF
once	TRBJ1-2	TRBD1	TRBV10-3	TGTGCCATCAGAGCGACAGGGGAGGATGGCTACACCTTC	CAIRATGEDGYTF
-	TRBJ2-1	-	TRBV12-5	TGTGCTAGTGGAAACAATGGAGAGTTCTTC	CASGNNGEFF
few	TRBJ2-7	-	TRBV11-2	TGTGCCAGCAGCCAGGATGGGGAGCAGTACTTC	CASSQDGEQYF